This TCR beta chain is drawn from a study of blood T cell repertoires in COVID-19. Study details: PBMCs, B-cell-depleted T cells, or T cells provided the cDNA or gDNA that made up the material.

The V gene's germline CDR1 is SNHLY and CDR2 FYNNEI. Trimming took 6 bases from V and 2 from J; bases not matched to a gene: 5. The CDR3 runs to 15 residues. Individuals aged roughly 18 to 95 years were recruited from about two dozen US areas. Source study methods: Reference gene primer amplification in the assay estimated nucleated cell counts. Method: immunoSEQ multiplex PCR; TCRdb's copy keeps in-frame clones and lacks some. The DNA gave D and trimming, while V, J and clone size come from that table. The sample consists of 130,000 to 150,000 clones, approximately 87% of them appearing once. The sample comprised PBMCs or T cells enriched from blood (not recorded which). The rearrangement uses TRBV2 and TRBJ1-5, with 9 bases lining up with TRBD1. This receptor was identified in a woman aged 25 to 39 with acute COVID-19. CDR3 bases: TGTGCCAGCAGCGTGGGACAGGGCGGCAATCAGCCCCAGCATTTT. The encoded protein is CASSVGQGGNQPQHF.